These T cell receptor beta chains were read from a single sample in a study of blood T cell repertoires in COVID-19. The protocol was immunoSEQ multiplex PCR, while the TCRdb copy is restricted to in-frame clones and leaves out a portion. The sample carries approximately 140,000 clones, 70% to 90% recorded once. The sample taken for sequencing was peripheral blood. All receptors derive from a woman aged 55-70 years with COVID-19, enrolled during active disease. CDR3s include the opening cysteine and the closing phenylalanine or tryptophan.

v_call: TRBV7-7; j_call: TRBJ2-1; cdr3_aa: CASSSQGYNEQFF
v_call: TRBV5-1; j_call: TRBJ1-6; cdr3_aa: CASSLKPGVNNSPLHF
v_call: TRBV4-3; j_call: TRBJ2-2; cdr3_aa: CASSSYQHGGTGELFF
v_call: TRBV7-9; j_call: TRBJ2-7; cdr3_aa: CASSRLGTSGYEQYF
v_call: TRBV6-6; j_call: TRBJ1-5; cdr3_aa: CASTRQGIANQPQHF
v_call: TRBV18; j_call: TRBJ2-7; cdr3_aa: CASSPNIYEQYF
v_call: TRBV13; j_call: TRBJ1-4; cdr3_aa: CASSSLTENEKLFF
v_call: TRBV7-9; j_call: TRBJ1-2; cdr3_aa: CASSTPGGGYTF
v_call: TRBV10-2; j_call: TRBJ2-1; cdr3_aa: CASSVTGPLSPYNEQFF
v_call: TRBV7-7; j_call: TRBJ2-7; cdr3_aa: CASSLASAAGGPYEQYF
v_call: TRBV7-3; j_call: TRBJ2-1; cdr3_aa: CASSLSGGNNEQFF
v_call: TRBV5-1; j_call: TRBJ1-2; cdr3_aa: CASSLTGTGDGYTF
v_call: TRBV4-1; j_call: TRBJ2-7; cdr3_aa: CASSPGKGVFYEQYF
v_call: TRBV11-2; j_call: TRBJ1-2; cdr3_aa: CASSLEGRLYYTF
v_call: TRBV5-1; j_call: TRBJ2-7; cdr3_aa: CASSFNRGVSYEQYF
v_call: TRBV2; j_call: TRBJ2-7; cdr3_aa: CASSEALAGPNGQYF
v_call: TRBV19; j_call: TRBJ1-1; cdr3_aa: CASSIPGVTEAFF
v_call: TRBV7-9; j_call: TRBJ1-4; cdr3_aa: CASSPTGTVGEKLFF
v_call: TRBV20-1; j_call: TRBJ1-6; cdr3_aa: CSASGGLAYNSPLHF
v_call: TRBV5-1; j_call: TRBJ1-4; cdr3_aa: CASSLRGGIATNEKLFF
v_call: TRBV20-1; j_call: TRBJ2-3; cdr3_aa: CSASLAGRHTDTQYF
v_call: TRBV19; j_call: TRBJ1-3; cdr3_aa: CASSDSPSGNTIYF
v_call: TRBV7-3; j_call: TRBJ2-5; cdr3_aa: CASSLSPAGGPETQYF
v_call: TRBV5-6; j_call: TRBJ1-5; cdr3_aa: CASSFIGNSNQPQHF
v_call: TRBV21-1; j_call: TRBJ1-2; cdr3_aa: CASSKARRRMNGYTF
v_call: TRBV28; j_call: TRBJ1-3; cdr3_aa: CASNRDSSGNTIYF
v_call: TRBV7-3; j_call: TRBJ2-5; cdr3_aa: CASSLSPPGSGGTTQYF
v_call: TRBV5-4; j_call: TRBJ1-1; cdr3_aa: CASSLDSMNTEAFF
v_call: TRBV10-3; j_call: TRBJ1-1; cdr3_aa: CAISVGEGAEAFF
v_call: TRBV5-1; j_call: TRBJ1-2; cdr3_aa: CASSLEQGIDGYTF
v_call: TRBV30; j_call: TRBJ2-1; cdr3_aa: CAWKGTSGGETYNEQFF
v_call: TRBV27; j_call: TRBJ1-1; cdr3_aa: CASSLSTGAEAFF
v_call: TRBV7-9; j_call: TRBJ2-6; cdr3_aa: CASSLALKRGANVLTF
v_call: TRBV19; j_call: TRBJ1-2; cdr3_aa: CASSRGLTNYGYTF
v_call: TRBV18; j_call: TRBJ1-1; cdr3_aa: CASSPAVREYNTEAFF
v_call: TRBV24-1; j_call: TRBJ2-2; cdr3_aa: CATSETRQGPNTGELFF
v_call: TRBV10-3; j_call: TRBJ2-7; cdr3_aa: CAIKREGGSYEQYF
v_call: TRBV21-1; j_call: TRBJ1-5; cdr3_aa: CASSKNAQPNSNQPQHF
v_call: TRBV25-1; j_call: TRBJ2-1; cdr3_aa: CAKLAPGISYNEQFF
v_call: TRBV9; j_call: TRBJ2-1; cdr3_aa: CASSPGQGLNYNEQFF
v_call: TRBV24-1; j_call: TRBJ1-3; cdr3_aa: CATSAGSGNTIYF
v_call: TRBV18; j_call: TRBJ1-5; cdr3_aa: CASSPAENQPQHF
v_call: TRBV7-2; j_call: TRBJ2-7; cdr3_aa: CASSLVPFTRDYEQYF
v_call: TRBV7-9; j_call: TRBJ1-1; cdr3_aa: CASSSLRDSLRTGTEAFF
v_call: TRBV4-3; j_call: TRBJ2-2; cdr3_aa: CASSLTRINTGELFF
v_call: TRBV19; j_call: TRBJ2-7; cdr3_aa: CASSRTSLPYEQYF
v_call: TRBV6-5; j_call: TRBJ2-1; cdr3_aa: CASSYSNLPQANEQFF
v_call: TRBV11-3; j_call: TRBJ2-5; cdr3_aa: CASSGGGAETQYF
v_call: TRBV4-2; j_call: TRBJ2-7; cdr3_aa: CASSQTQGYEQYF
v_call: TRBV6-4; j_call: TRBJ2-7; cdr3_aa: CASSRRDRESYEQYF
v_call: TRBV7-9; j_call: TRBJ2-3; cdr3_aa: CASSPVGISTDTQYF